Below, 21 T cell receptor beta chains from the same sample are listed, as sequenced in a study of Ad26.COV2.S vaccination and SARS-CoV-2 variants. Noted treatment: about 20 received Ad26.COV2.S at low or high dose, single or two shots; roughly five received placebo; per-sample allocation not given. At day 63 after the first vaccine or placebo injection, samples were drawn. This table comes from immunoSEQ multiplex PCR, and its TCRdb copy is limited to in-frame clones, with some not included. The repertoire holds around 310,000 clones, with 90% as singletons. The sequencing here drew on peripheral blood, taken in a trial of Ad26.COV2.S vaccine versus placebo. The receptors come from a person between 18 and 59 years old who received the Ad26.COV2.S COVID-19 vaccine or a placebo.

The V gene is TRBV19, the J gene TRBJ1-1; 12 nucleotides line up with TRBD1. Per the germline V gene, CDR1 is LNHDA and CDR2 is SQIVND (reference sequence). V lost 3 bases, J lost 4 bases, and 6 bases stayed unmatched. The CDR3 runs 16 residues. In nucleotides, the CDR3 is TGTGCCAGTAGTATGGGACAGGGGGCGCTGGGCACTGAAGCTTTCTTT. Amino acid sequence: CASSMGQGALGTEAFF.

The rearrangement uses TRBV6-2 or TRBV6-3 and TRBJ1-2; D is possibly TRBD1 (5 bases). CDR3 size: 16 residues. V lost 6 bases and J 6 bases, leaving 23 bases between the germline ends. Germline CDR1 and CDR2: MNHEY and SVGEGT. CDR3 sequence reads: CASSLNLLVSGDGYTF. DNA for the CDR3: TGTGCCAGCAGCCTGAATTTGCTTGTGTCGGGGGATGGCTACACCTTC.

This rearrangement joins TRBV27 to TRBJ1-5; TRBD1 is a possible D gene (6 bases). This CDR3 contains 15 residues. V was pared by 6 bases and J by 2 bases, with 14 bases between. Per germline, CDR1 MNHEY and CDR2 SMNVEV (reference sequence). CDR3: CASRHREQGNQPQHF. DNA of the CDR3: TGTGCCAGCAGGCACAGGGAGCAGGGCAATCAGCCCCAGCATTTT.

Comment on this clone: Other DNA sequences in this sample translate to the same CDR3. The J gene is TRBJ2-1, the V gene TRBV19, with D possibly being TRBD1 (5 bases). The V gene lost 5 bases and the J gene lost 4 bases, with 12 bases spanning the gap. Germline lookup yields CDR1 LNHDA and CDR2 SQIVND (reference sequence). This CDR3 spans 14 amino acids. The CDR3 sequence: CASSSGQAYNEQFF. CDR3 nucleotide sequence: TGTGCCAGTAGTTCCGGACAAGCATACAATGAGCAGTTCTTC.

The chain combines TRBV4-2 with TRBJ2-3; a weak D match, TRBD2 (5 bases). Germline CDR1 reads LGHNA; CDR2 reads YNFKEQ. V gave up 1 base and J gave up 0 bases, with 8 bases separating them. The CDR3 has 15 amino acids. In DNA, the CDR3 is TGTGCCAGCAGCCAAGTGCCGGGGAGCACAGATACGCAGTATTTT. Translated, it gives CASSQVPGSTDTQYF.

The genes are TRBV9 and TRBJ1-1; 8 bases agree with TRBD1. CDR3 size: 17 residues. Per germline, CDR1 SGDLS and CDR2 YYNGEE. With 0 bases clipped from V and 1 base from J, the junction kept 8 bases outside the gene matches. The CDR3 DNA reads as TGTGCCAGCAGCGTAGCCGCAGGGGGCGGACCGAACACTGAAGCTTTCTTT. Translation gives CASSVAAGGGPNTEAFF.

The gene calls are TRBV7-9 and TRBJ1-1, with unresolved D. Germline CDR1 reads SEHNR; CDR2 reads FQNEAQ (reference sequence). The CDR3 extends over 14 amino acids. V was clipped by 4 bases and J by 0 bases, with 9 bases between them. CDR3 coding DNA: TGTGCCAGCAGCTCCGGAGGTATGAACACTGAAGCTTTCTTT. It encodes CASSSGGMNTEAFF.

The rearrangement joins TRBV7-8 to TRBJ2-3; D possibly matches TRBD1 or TRBD2 (5 bases each). V was clipped by 4 bases and J by 3 bases, with 17 bases between them. The CDR3 length is 16 residues. Germline V gives CDR1 SGHVS, CDR2 FQNEAQ. Here the CDR3 DNA reads TGTGCCAGCAGCTCCCGTGGGGGAAAGGGGACAGATACGCAGTATTTT. This codes for CASSSRGGKGTDTQYF.

The chain carries TRBV5-6 and TRBJ1-5, with a tentative D call TRBD1 (6 bases). V shed 3 bases and J shed 3 bases, with 13 bases lying between them. CDR3 length equals 15 residues. Germline CDR1 reads SGHDT; CDR2 reads YYEEEE. CDR3 sequence reads: CASSSKDRSNQPQHF. In nucleotides, the CDR3 is TGTGCCAGCAGCTCAAAGGACAGATCCAATCAGCCCCAGCATTTT.

This clone was seen more than once but under ten times. This rearrangement joins TRBV10-1 to TRBJ2-2, with D possibly being TRBD2 (5 bases). Germline lookup yields CDR1 WNHNN and CDR2 SYGVQD (reference sequence). With 6 bases removed from V and 0 bases from J, the gap between germline ends came to 14 bases. This CDR3 spans 16 amino acids. Here the CDR3 DNA reads TGCGCCAGCAGCCGTGAAGGAGGAGCGAACACCGGGGAGCTGTTTTTT. Translated: CASSREGGANTGELFF.

V is TRBV18 and J is TRBJ1-1, with 8 bases matching TRBD1. V gave up 3 bases and J gave up 4 bases; unmatched junction bases: 1. The CDR3 length is 13 residues. In germline, CDR1 is KGHSH, CDR2 LQKENI. The CDR3 region has the DNA TGTGCCAGCTCACCGGGACAGGCCACTGAAGCTTTCTTT. Translated, it gives CASSPGQATEAFF.

CDR3 DNA sequence: TGTGCCAGCACCTTCGGGAGACGGACTGAAGCTTTCTTT. It encodes CASTFGRRTEAFF. V is TRBV7-2 and J is TRBJ1-1; no clear D gene. The CDR3 length is 13 residues. The ends were cut back, 7 bases at V and 5 bases at J, with 14 bases in the middle. Looked up from germline, CDR1 is SGHTA and CDR2 is FQGNSA.

The chain combines TRBV3-1 (or the pseudogene TRBV3-2) with TRBJ2-5, with no clear D. Germline V CDR1 and CDR2: LGHDT, YNNKEL (reference sequence). The V end was cut by 4 bases, the J end by 4 bases, with 7 bases between. This CDR3 has 12 residues. CDR3 protein: CASSLPLETQYF. CDR3 bases: TGTGCCAGCAGCCTTCCCCTAGAGACCCAGTACTTC.

The gene calls are TRBV29-1 and TRBJ2-7, with D perhaps assigned TRBD1 or TRBD2 (5 bases each). Between the trimmed V and J ends, which lost 8 bases and 7 bases, there was a span of 21 bases. The CDR3 has 13 residues. Germline-derived CDR1 and CDR2 are SQVTM and ANQGSEA. CDR3 protein: CSTRGVQPGEQYV. CDR3 bases: TGCAGCACCAGAGGGGTACAGCCCGGGGAGCAGTACGTC.

The chain couples TRBV7-9 to TRBJ1-1, with 9 nucleotides matching TRBD1. This CDR3 has 15 residues. The germline V gene encodes CDR1 SEHNR and CDR2 FQNEAQ (reference sequence). Unmatched junction bases numbered 7, after V lost 5 bases and J lost 3 bases. CDR3 coding DNA: TGTGCCAGCAGCCCCCAGGGACAGGGTGACACTGAAGCTTTCTTT. This gives the protein CASSPQGQGDTEAFF.

This chain uses TRBV5-6 with TRBJ1-1, with D maybe TRBD1 (6 bases). V lost 4 bases to trimming and J lost 1 base, with 11 bases between them. Per germline, CDR1 SGHDT and CDR2 YYEEEE. This CDR3 has 14 residues. The CDR3 here is CASSRQDRNTEAFF. The CDR3 region has the DNA TGTGCCAGCAGCCGTCAGGACAGGAACACTGAAGCTTTCTTT.

V usage is TRBV10-2 and J usage is TRBJ2-7, with D perhaps given as TRBD1 or TRBD2 (7 bases each). Germline V gene data show CDR1 as WSHSY and CDR2 as SAAADI. The V and J ends lost 1 base and 5 bases respectively, with 18 bases between them. The CDR3 covers 16 residues. DNA of the CDR3: TGCGCCAGCAGTGAGTGGGGAGCGGGACAGATCGACGAGCAGTACTTC. This translates into CASSEWGAGQIDEQYF.

Comment on this clone: Distinct nucleotide sequences in the sample also encode this CDR3. This chain joins TRBV7-2 and TRBJ2-1, with unresolved D. Germline values: CDR1 SGHTA, CDR2 FQGNSA. Trimming removed 2 bases at V and 6 bases at J, with 5 bases between. The CDR3 runs to 12 residues. This chain's CDR3 is CASSLTGNEQFF. The CDR3 DNA reads as TGTGCCAGCAGCTTAACTGGCAATGAGCAGTTCTTC. Based on the CDR3 plus reference TRBV7-2 and TRBJ2-1, the full variable domain is GAGVSQSPSNKVTEKGKDVELRCDPISGHTALYWYRQSLGQGLEFLIYFQGNSAPDKSGLPSDRFSAERTGGSVSTLTIQRTQQEDSAVYLCASSLTGNEQFFGPGTRLTVL.

V is TRBV5-6 and J is TRBJ1-2, with 7 bases lining up with TRBD1. V was pared by 4 bases and J by 6 bases, with 18 bases of the junction left unmatched. Germline V gives CDR1 SGHDT, CDR2 YYEEEE. The CDR3 is made up of 17 amino acids. For the CDR3, the DNA is TGTGCCAGCAGCATTGGACAGGTAATGCCGGTAGAGGATGGCTACACCTTC. Translating it yields CASSIGQVMPVEDGYTF.

V gene TRBV3-1 (or the pseudogene TRBV3-2) combines with J gene TRBJ2-7, with D possibly matching TRBD2 (6 bases). Per germline, CDR1 LGHDT and CDR2 YNNKEL (reference sequence). With 3 bases removed from V and 4 bases from J, the gap between germline ends came to 13 bases. The CDR3 runs 14 residues. CDR3: CASSQEGQGYEQYF. In nucleotides, the CDR3 is TGTGCCAGCAGCCAGGAGGGGCAGGGTTACGAGCAGTACTTC.

This chain uses TRBV6-5 with TRBJ2-7; D might be TRBD1 (6 bases). CDR1 and CDR2 (germline): MNHEY, SVGAGI. The CDR3 has 16 residues. Between the trimmed V and J ends, which lost 4 bases and 0 bases, there was a span of 16 bases. The CDR3 loop reads CASSSLNQGYSYEQYF. Here the CDR3 DNA reads TGTGCCAGCAGTTCGCTCAACCAGGGGTACTCCTACGAGCAGTACTTC.